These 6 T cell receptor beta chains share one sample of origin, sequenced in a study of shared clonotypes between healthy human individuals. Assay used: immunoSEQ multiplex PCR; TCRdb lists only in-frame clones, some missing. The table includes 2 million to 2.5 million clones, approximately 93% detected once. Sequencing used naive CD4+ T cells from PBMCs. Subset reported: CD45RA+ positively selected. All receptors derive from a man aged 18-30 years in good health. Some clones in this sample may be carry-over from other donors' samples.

For the CDR3, the DNA is TGTGCCAGCAGCCAAGCCGGGACCCAGTACTTC. Encoded protein: CASSQAGTQYF. V usage is TRBV14 and J usage is TRBJ2-5; D ambiguous. The CDR3 totals 11 residues. V lost 1 base to trimming and J lost 7 bases, with 4 bases between them. Germline lookup yields CDR1 SGHDN and CDR2 FVKESK.

This CDR3 reads CASSLAQAVSRVGTEAFF. The CDR3 nucleotides read TGCGCCAGCAGCTTGGCGCAGGCTGTGAGTCGGGTCGGCACTGAAGCTTTCTTT. This sequence joins TRBV5-1 and TRBJ1-1; no reliable D call. The V gene lost 0 bases and the J gene lost 4 bases, with 22 bases spanning the gap. The CDR3 is 18 residues long. Germline V CDR1 and CDR2: SGHRS, YFSETQ.

CDR3 region: CASSYSGTGPPGELFF. In DNA, the CDR3 is TGTGCCAGCAGTTACTCCGGGACAGGCCCCCCCGGGGAGCTGTTTTTT. V gene TRBV6-5 combines with J gene TRBJ2-2; 8 bases match TRBD1. Germline values: CDR1 MNHEY, CDR2 SVGAGI. The CDR3 loop spans 16 amino acids. The ends lost 0 bases at V and 6 bases at J; junction bases unmatched: 6.

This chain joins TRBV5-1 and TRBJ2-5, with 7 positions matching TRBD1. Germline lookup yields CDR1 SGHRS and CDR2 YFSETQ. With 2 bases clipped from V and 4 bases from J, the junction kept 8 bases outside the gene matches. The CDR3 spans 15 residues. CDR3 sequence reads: CASSFRGGAGETQYF. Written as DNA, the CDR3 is TGCGCCAGCAGCTTTCGAGGGGGCGCGGGAGAGACCCAGTACTTC.

CDR3 coding DNA: TGCGCCAGCAGCTTGGCCCCACAGGGAGGCCAAGAGACCCAGTACTTC. This sequence encodes CASSLAPQGGQETQYF. V usage is TRBV5-1 and J usage is TRBJ2-5; D tentatively fits TRBD1 or TRBD2 (6 bases each). Per the germline V gene, CDR1 is SGHRS and CDR2 is YFSETQ. V was pared by 0 bases and J by 1 base, with 13 bases between. This CDR3 has 16 residues.

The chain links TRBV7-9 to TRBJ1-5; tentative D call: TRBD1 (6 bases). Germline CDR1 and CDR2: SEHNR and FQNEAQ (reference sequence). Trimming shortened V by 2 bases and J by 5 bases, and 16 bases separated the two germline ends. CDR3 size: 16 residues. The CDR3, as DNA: TGTGCCAGCAGCTTAACAGTAGGGGGAGAAGATCAGCCCCAGCATTTT. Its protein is CASSLTVGGEDQPQHF.